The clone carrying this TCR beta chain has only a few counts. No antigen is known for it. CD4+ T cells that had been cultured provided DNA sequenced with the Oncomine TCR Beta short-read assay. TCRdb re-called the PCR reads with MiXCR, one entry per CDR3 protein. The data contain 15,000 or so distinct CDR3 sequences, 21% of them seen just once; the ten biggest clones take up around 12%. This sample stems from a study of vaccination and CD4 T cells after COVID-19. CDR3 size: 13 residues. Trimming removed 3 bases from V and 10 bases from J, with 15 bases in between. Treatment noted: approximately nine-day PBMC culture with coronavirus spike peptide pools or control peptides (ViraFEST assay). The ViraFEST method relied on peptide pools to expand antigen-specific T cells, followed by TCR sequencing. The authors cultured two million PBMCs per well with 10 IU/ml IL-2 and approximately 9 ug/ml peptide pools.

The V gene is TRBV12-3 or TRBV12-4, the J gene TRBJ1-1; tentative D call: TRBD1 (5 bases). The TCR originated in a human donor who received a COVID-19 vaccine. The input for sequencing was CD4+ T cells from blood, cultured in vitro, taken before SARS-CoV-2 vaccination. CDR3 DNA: TGTGCCAGCAGTTTGTACGACAGCCGGGCAGCTTTCTTT. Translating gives CASSLYDSRAAFF.